This T cell receptor (beta chain) is drawn from a study of vaccination effects on CD4 cells after COVID-19. Only in-frame clones appear in the TCRdb table, and some are missing; sequencing was by immunoSEQ multiplex PCR. Among around 30,000 clones listed, more than 55% were seen once. Prior to sequencing, the ViraFEST assay stimulated PBMC with viral peptide pools, which expanded the antigen-specific CD4+ T cells. Upon completion of roughly ten days in culture, CD4+ T cells were isolated. Each person got two doses of an mRNA SARS-CoV-2 vaccine, BNT162b2 or mRNA-1273. Half-medium changes using IL-2 medium occurred on days 3 and 7. Study observations and caveats: Late post-vaccination samples showed marked contraction of infection- and vaccine-induced clones.

This clone has more than one count but fewer than ten. The antigen remains unidentified. This receptor was obtained from a human donor who received a COVID-19 vaccine. Source: CD4+ T cells from PBMCs cultured with SARS-CoV-2 spike peptides, taken after COVID-19 vaccination.

CDR3 in DNA: TGTGCCAGCTCCATAGGGCTGAGAGTTGATCAGCCCCAGCATTTT. Protein sequence: CASSIGLRVDQPQHF. V gene TRBV18 combines with J gene TRBJ1-5; no reliable D call. The CDR3 sequence is 15 residues long. The V gene lost 6 bases and the J gene lost 5 bases, with 17 bases spanning the gap. Germline V CDR1 and CDR2: KGHSH, LQKENI. Using reference TRBV18 and TRBJ1-5 for the parts outside the CDR3, the full variable domain is NAGVMQNPRHLVRRRGQEARLRCSPMKGHSHVYWYRQLPEEGLKFMVYLQKENIIDESGMPKERFSAEFPKEGPSILRIQQVVRGDSAAYFCASSIGLRVDQPQHFGDGTRLSIL.